These 17 T cell receptor beta chains came from one sample sequenced in a study of cytomegalovirus exposure and HLA in healthy donors. Both 60 Vbeta primers and 13 Jbeta primers went into the PCR. Libraries were prepared by immunoSEQ multiplex PCR; TCRdb keeps only in-frame clonotypes and omits some of them. This listing includes some 140,000 clones. Sequenced sample: PBMCs. Source of these receptors: a woman aged 60-75 years in good health and CMV-seronegative.

This chain connects TRBV5-1 to TRBJ2-2; 10 bases fit TRBD2. Looked up from germline, CDR1 is SGHRS and CDR2 is YFSETQ. Trimming took 5 bases from V and 3 from J; bases not matched to a gene: 7. The CDR3 covers 16 residues. CDR3 in DNA: TGCGCCAGCAGACGAATGCTAGCGGGGGACACCGGGGAGCTGTTTTTT. This codes for CASRRMLAGDTGELFF.

The V and J genes are TRBV5-1 and TRBJ1-1; D is unresolved. Germline V gene data show CDR1 as SGHRS and CDR2 as YFSETQ. The CDR3 has 12 amino acids. With 7 bases removed from V and 1 base from J, the gap between germline ends came to 8 bases. The CDR3 here is CASSLQNTEAFF. The CDR3 nucleotides are TGCGCCAGCTCACTACAGAACACTGAAGCTTTCTTT.

The chain recombines TRBV5-4 with TRBJ1-6; TRBD1 matches at 7 bases. CDR1 is SGHNT and CDR2 is YYREEE in the germline V gene (reference sequence). V shed 5 bases, J shed 0 bases, and the junction held 11 bases outside the gene matches. CDR3 length equals 18 residues. The DNA for the CDR3 is TGTGCCAGCAGAAAGGAACGAGGGGGCGCCTCCTATAATTCACCCCTCCACTTT. It encodes CASRKERGGASYNSPLHF. Full variable domain (remainder filled in from reference TRBV5-4 and TRBJ1-6): ETGVTQSPTHLIKTRGQQVTLRCSSQSGHNTVSWYQQALGQGPQFIFQYYREEENGRGNFPPRFSGLQFPNYSSELNVNALELDDSALYLCASRKERGGASYNSPLHFGNGTRLTVT.

V is TRBV5-1 and J is TRBJ2-3; perhaps TRBD2 as D (5 bases). There are 15 residues in the CDR3. Germline values: CDR1 SGHRS, CDR2 YFSETQ. Trimming removed 5 bases at V and 4 bases at J, with 17 bases between. CDR3 residues: CASSLLVDGADTQYF. DNA of the CDR3: TGCGCCAGCAGTCTCCTGGTCGACGGGGCAGATACGCAGTATTTT.

This chain links TRBV7-6 with TRBJ1-1; D is perhaps TRBD1 (6 bases). The V and J ends lost 5 bases and 3 bases respectively, with 19 bases between them. The CDR3 spans 16 residues. Germline-derived CDR1 and CDR2 are SGHVS and FNYEAQ. CDR3 amino acids: CASSPGDGGLDTEAFF. The CDR3 DNA reads as TGTGCCAGCAGCCCGGGGGACGGGGGGCTTGACACTGAAGCTTTCTTT.

V and J are TRBV5-1 and TRBJ2-5, with D perhaps matching TRBD2 (5 bases). The J call could be wrong; TRBJ2-7 is a better fit for the DNA end. The V gene's germline CDR1 is SGHRS and CDR2 YFSETQ. The CDR3 runs to 12 residues. The CDR3 here is CASSLKGDEQYF. The CDR3 DNA reads as TGCGCCAGCAGCTTGAAGGGAGACGAGCAGTACTTC.

The gene calls are TRBV2 and TRBJ1-5; D unresolved. CDR1 SNHLY and CDR2 FYNNEI come from the germline V gene. The CDR3 contains 15 residues. V was cut by 3 bases and J by 5 bases, with 14 bases left in between. CDR3 loop: CASSDRRGGYQPQHF. CDR3 DNA sequence: TGTGCCAGCAGTGACCGGAGAGGCGGCTATCAGCCCCAGCATTTT.

This sequence joins TRBV7-3 and TRBJ2-1, with unresolved D. The CDR3 is 12 amino acids. V was clipped by 5 bases and J by 6 bases, with 8 bases between them. Germline CDR1 SGHTA, CDR2 FQGTGA. The CDR3 bases are TGTGCCAGCAGCCTTACGGGCAATGAGCAGTTCTTC. This codes for CASSLTGNEQFF.

The genes are TRBV28 and TRBJ1-1; D may be TRBD1 (5 bases). Trimming cost V 7 bases and J 5 bases, with 14 bases left between them. In germline, CDR1 is MDHEN, CDR2 SYDVKM. The CDR3 sequence is 13 residues long. The CDR3, as DNA: TGTGCCAGCACGGACGGGGGAGGGACTGAAGCTTTCTTT. Protein sequence: CASTDGGGTEAFF. Drawing the rest from reference TRBV28 and TRBJ1-1, the complete variable domain is DVKVTQSSRYLVKRTGEKVFLECVQDMDHENMFWYRQDPGLGLRLIYFSYDVKMKEKGDIPEGYSVSREKKERFSLILESASTNQTSMYLCASTDGGGTEAFFGQGTRLTVV.

The rearrangement uses TRBV2 and TRBJ2-1, with 12 bases aligning to TRBD2. This CDR3 has 16 residues. The germline V gene has CDR1 SNHLY and CDR2 FYNNEI. V gave up 3 bases and J gave up 5 bases; unmatched junction bases: 5. CDR3 loop: CASSDPRTSGNNEQFF. DNA for the CDR3: TGTGCCAGCAGTGATCCCCGGACTAGCGGGAACAATGAGCAGTTCTTC.

The chain carries TRBV5-1 and TRBJ1-4; 8 bases are shared with TRBD1. The CDR3 is 14 residues long. Germline assignment: CDR1 SGHRS and CDR2 YFSETQ. V lost 4 bases to trimming and J lost 4 bases; unmatched junction nucleotides: 3. CDR3 sequence (DNA): TGCGCCAGCAGCGGGGGACAGGTTAATGAAAAACTGTTTTTT. This translates into CASSGGQVNEKLFF.

The J gene is TRBJ1-2, the V gene TRBV5-1; TRBD1 matches at 7 bases. The CDR3 length is 13 residues. Losses at the gene ends were 3 bases for V and 8 bases for J; bases not matched to a gene: 7. The germline V gene encodes CDR1 SGHRS and CDR2 YFSETQ. This chain's CDR3 is CASSSNRGSGYTF. In DNA, the CDR3 is TGCGCCAGCAGCTCAAACAGGGGATCCGGCTACACCTTC.

This chain connects TRBV5-6 to TRBJ2-3, with D perhaps TRBD2 (7 bases). This CDR3 region has 16 residues. Trimming took off 3 bases at V and 1 base at J, with 15 bases between the two ends. Germline assignment: CDR1 SGHDT and CDR2 YYEEEE. The CDR3 nucleotides read TGTGCCAGCAGCTGCCCAGGGGAGGGTTGCACAGATACGCAGTATTTT. Protein sequence: CASSCPGEGCTDTQYF. The variable domain in full, completed from reference TRBV5-6 and TRBJ2-3, reads DAGVTQSPTHLIKTRGQQVTLRCSPKSGHDTVSWYQQALGQGPQFIFQYYEEEERQRGNFPDRFSGHQFPNYSSELNVNALLLGDSALYLCASSCPGEGCTDTQYFGPGTRLTVL.

V gene TRBV7-2 combines with J gene TRBJ1-1; 8 positions match TRBD1. The V and J ends lost 5 bases and 4 bases, in that order; junction bases with no gene match: 3. In germline, CDR1 is SGHTA, CDR2 FQGNSA. This CDR3 has 13 amino acids. The CDR3 coding sequence is TGTGCCAGCAGCACTACAGGGGGCACTGAAGCTTTCTTT. Its translation: CASSTTGGTEAFF.

The chain couples TRBV19 to TRBJ1-3; TRBD1 is a possible D gene (6 bases). Per germline, CDR1 LNHDA and CDR2 SQIVND (reference sequence). CDR3 size: 13 residues. The ends were cut back, 5 bases at V and 2 bases at J, with 7 bases in the middle. CDR3 DNA: TGTGCCAGTAGTTCAGGGGCTGGAAACACCATATATTTT. It encodes CASSSGAGNTIYF. The complete variable domain, with remaining parts taken from reference TRBV19 and TRBJ1-3, reads DGGITQSPKYLFRKEGQNVTLSCEQNLNHDAMYWYRQDPGQGLRLIYYSQIVNDFQKGDIAEGYSVSREKKESFPLTVTSAQKNPTAFYLCASSSGAGNTIYFGEGSWLTVV.

The chain joins TRBV11-1 to TRBJ2-2, with TRBD1 matching 7 bases. Germline CDR1 is SGHAT and CDR2 is FQDESV (reference sequence). The CDR3 length is 14 residues. After removal of 1 base from V and 6 bases from J, the junction contained 2 bases not matched to a gene. The CDR3 nucleotides are TGTGCCAGCAGCTTAGGGACAGGCGCCGGGGAGCTGTTTTTT. Residues: CASSLGTGAGELFF.

This chain joins TRBV5-5 and TRBJ2-1, with 10 bases identical to TRBD2. Trimming at V came to 4 bases and at J to 6 bases, leaving 7 bases not matched to a gene. The germline V gene encodes CDR1 SGHKS and CDR2 YYEKEE (reference sequence). CDR3 length equals 15 residues. CDR3 region: CASSQLAGPFNEQFF. The CDR3 DNA follows: TGTGCCAGCAGCCAACTAGCGGGGCCCTTCAATGAGCAGTTCTTC. Together with reference TRBV5-5 and TRBJ2-1, the CDR3 gives the full variable domain: DAGVTQSPTHLIKTRGQQVTLRCSPISGHKSVSWYQQVLGQGPQFIFQYYEKEERGRGNFPDRFSARQFPNYSSELNVNALLLGDSALYLCASSQLAGPFNEQFFGPGTRLTVL.